This T cell receptor beta chain was sequenced during a study of OX40 agonist ivuxolimab in advanced cancers. Turning to the study itself: Those enrolled were around 87% male, with a mean age of around 55 years and ages from 23 to 79.

TCRdb's copy holds only in-frame clones and misses some; the assay was immunoSEQ multiplex PCR. Of tens of thousands of clones listed, roughly 89% were seen once; the top ten hold under 0.7%. Germline loops: CDR1 MDHEN, CDR2 SYDVKM. Deletions cut 5 bases from V and 0 bases from J, with 10 bases between. The length of the CDR3 is 15 residues. This chain uses TRBV28 with TRBJ1-4; D is ambiguous. This TCR came from an adult with an advanced solid tumor such as melanoma, head and neck, liver or kidney cancer. The sequenced sample was CD4+ or CD8+ T cells sorted from blood, obtained in a trial of the OX40 agonist ivuxolimab. The CDR3 DNA follows: TGTGCCAGCAGTAATAACGGAGCAACTAATGAAAAACTGTTTTTT. It encodes CASSNNGATNEKLFF.